The present TCR beta chain was sequenced within a study of T cell responses to AZD1222 COVID-19 vaccine (dated by TCRdb to the early 2020s). Notes on the research overall: TCR sequencing covered 230 to 250 trial participants: about 210 given two doses of AZD1222 and around 25 given two doses of MenACWY control vaccine. Enrollment into the trials was organized by age into subgroups of 18-55, 56-69 and 70-plus years, and those subgroups contained roughly 140, 27 and 60 TCR-sequenced participants, respectively.

Note on this clone: No cognate antigen has been identified for it. Base qualities are missing; no much larger clone stands one base away.

Study-wide conclusions, independent of this receptor: Participants were mostly white British and included more females than males, and it was suggested by the authors that clonal diversity may have been underestimated. After two AZD1222 doses, spike-specific TCR breadth and depth were significantly higher than at day 0 and than in MenACWY recipients. Nearly half of unique spike-specific TCRs reportedly recognized epitopes outside regions mutated in the B.1.351 and B.1.1.7 variants. Conclusions about previously exposed vaccinees are limited because only six or seven AZD1222 recipients were SARS-CoV-2 seropositive at baseline. In the small 56-69-year group, the increase in depth fell short of significance, most likely because of low power. No day 14 peak-response samples were available, so repertoires were characterized only after the peak T cell response. CD4 TCRs associated with the vaccine covered the entire spike protein, and the dominant responses were in regions 160-218 and 743-854.

Its CDR3 holds 15 amino acids, cysteine through phenylalanine. Only the CDR3 DNA is retained, 45 bases long and in frame from the first base. V and J lose 0 bases and 0 bases, and a span of 8 bases separates them. The germline V gene (reference sequence) specifies LNHDA as CDR1 and SQIVND as CDR2. The sample's time point label, decoded: baseline before first vaccination. The treatment or condition tag for this specimen amounts to: meningococcal conjugate vaccine given as trial control. The vaccinee samples were drawn from two UK trials, COV001 and COV002, one of which was a single-blind randomized controlled phase 2/3 trial testing AZD1222 (ChAdOx1 nCoV-19) in healthy adults. For TCRbeta chain sequencing, PBMC samples were collected from trial participants at day 0 and at day 28 after the second dose. The CDR3 regions of human TCRbeta chains were subjected to immunosequencing. The source study handled its data this way. TCRs in the repertoires were compared against a reference library of SARS-CoV-2-specific TCRs that had been generated with the MIRA antigen-specificity platform. Breadth meant the fraction of unique TCRs that were SARS-CoV-2-associated, whereas depth meant the fraction of total T cells that were SARS-CoV-2-associated. Using the MIRA data, each spike-specific TCR was assigned both to the spike region to which the TCR was reactive and to a CD4 or CD8 class. Log10-transformed breadth and depth values were compared by one-way ANOVA with Sidak's multiple comparisons tests. Entries here come from immuneACCESS through TCRdb and include only in-frame sequences with V and J called. Some clones fail to appear in such tables; in the studies checked, an unresolved V gene covers under half of the shortfall, and the cause of the remainder is unknown. V and J calls and clone size are copied from that table; D and trimming were computed from the DNA. In all, the sample holds under 70,000 clones, and about four fifths of those were seen once. Jointly, the top ten make up approximately 20% of the sample.

The rearrangement joined TRBV19 to TRBJ1-1; TRBD1 might be the D gene, on 5 matching bases. This specimen was peripheral blood, taken on day 0 of MenACWY control vaccination. This sequence originates from an adult in good health. The CDR3 protein is CASSIDRGMNTEAFF. The nucleotide sequence is given as TGTGCCAGTAGTATAGATCGGGGCATGAACACTGAAGCTTTCTTT. This CDR3, with the reference TRBV19 and TRBJ1-1 proteins standing in past its ends, gives the full variable domain DGGITQSPKYLFRKEGQNVTLSCEQNLNHDAMYWYRQDPGQGLRLIYYSQIVNDFQKGDIAEGYSVSREKKESFPLTVTSAQKNPTAFYLCASSIDRGMNTEAFFGQGTRLTVV.